The sequence of this T cell receptor beta chain was determined in a study of blood T cell repertoires in COVID-19. This clone has a single count. Generated by immunoSEQ multiplex PCR, the TCRdb table keeps only in-frame clones and is missing some. Here the sample spans approximately 200,000 clones, about 85% being singletons. The sample consisted of peripheral blood. This receptor was taken from a woman aged 55-75 years who had recovered from COVID-19.

The CDR3 sequence: CASSQGVGLHYEQYF. CDR3 coding DNA: TGTGCCAGCAGCCAAGGCGTCGGACTGCACTACGAGCAGTACTTC. This chain uses TRBV14 with TRBJ2-7; maybe TRBD2 (5 bases). The CDR3 consists of 15 residues. V was clipped by 1 base and J by 3 bases, with 13 bases between them. CDR1 is SGHDN, CDR2 FVKESK, per germline.